This record looks at one TCR beta chain sequence and its context. The target antigen is unknown. The CDR3 totals 18 residues. Trimming removed 1 base from V and 3 bases from J, with 19 bases in between. CDR1 is SGHVS, CDR2 FQNEAQ, per germline. The sample belongs to a study of tumor-infiltrating lymphocytes in primary liver carcinoma. Making TCR beta cDNA involved around 540 ng total RNA and a constant-region primer. Nested multiplex PCR, run for three rounds with slightly modified ARM-PCR, yielded TCR beta libraries. Researchers ran the first two PCR rounds for roughly 10 cycles each with TRBV1-TRBV30 forward primers and a C-beta reverse primer. In TCRdb, the multiplex PCR reads were re-called with MiXCR into one record per CDR3 protein. The data contain approximately 37,000 distinct CDR3 sequences, roughly 75% of them singletons. Taking roughly 20-34 mg of unsorted bulk tissue, the authors co-extracted RNA and DNA.

Study-wide results and caveats: Tumor tissue displayed a significantly greater top-250-clone fraction than blood (p = 0.039). Tumor region pairs outstripped tumor-adjacent and tumor-blood pairs in overlap.

The chain has TRBV7-8 and TRBJ2-4; D gene unclear. The receptor comes from a man aged 35-49 years with primary liver carcinoma and hepatitis B virus infection. The material sequenced was tumor-adjacent normal liver tissue. For the CDR3, the DNA is TGTGCCAGCAGCTTAGGGTGGCGGTCGCGTTTGGGCAAAAACATTCAGTACTTC. Amino acid sequence: CASSLGWRSRLGKNIQYF.